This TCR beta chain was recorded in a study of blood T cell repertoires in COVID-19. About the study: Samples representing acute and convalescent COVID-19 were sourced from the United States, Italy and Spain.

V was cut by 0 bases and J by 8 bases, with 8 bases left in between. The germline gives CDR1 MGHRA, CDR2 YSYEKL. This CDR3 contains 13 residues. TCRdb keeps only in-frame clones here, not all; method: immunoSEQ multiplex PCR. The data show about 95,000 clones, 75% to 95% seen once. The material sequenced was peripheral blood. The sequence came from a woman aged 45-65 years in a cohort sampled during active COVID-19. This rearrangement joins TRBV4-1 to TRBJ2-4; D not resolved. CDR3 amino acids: CASSQDNRDIQYF. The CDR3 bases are TGCGCCAGCAGCCAAGACAACCGGGACATTCAGTACTTC.